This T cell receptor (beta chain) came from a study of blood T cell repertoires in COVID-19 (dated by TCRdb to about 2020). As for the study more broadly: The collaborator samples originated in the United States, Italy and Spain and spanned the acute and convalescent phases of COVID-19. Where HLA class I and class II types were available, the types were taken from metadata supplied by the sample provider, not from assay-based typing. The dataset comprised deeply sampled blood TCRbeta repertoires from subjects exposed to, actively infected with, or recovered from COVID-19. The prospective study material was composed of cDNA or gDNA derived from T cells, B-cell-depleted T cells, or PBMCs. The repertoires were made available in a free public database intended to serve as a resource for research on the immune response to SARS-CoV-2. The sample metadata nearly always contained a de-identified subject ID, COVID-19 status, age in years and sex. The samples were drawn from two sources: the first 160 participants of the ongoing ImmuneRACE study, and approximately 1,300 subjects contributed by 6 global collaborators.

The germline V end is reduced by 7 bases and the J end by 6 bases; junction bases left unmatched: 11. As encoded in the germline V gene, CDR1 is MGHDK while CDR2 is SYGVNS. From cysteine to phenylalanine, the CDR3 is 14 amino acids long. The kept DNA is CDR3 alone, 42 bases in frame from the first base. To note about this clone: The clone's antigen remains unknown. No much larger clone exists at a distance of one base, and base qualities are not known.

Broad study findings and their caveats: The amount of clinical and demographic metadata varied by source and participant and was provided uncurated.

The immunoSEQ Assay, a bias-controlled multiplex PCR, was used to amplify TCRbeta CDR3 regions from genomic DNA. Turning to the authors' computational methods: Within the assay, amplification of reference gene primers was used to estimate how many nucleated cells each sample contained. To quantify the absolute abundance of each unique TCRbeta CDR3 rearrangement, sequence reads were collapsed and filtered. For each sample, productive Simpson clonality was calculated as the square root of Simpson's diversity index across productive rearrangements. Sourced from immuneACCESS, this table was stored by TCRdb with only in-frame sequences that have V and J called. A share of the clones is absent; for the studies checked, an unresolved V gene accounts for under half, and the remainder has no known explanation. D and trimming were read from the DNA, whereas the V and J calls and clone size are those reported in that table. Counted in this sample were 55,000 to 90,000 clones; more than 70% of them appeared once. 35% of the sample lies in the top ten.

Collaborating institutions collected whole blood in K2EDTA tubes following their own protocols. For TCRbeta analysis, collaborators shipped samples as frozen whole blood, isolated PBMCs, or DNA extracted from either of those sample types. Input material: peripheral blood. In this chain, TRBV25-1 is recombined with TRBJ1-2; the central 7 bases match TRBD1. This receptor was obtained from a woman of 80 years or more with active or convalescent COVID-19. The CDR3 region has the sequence CASTPLGTADGYTF. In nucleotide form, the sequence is TGTGCCAGCACGCCTCTAGGGACAGCCGATGGCTACACCTTC.